This entry features one T cell receptor (beta chain) sequence. Its target antigen remains unknown. It has no much larger one-base neighbor in the sample; base qualities were not kept. Peripheral blood CD8+ and CD4+ T cells from healthy donors, Susac syndrome patients and multiple sclerosis patients were profiled by high-throughput TCR beta sequencing. The multiple sclerosis controls were treatment-naive patients who had stable or active relapsing-remitting disease and met the revised McDonald criteria. Bulk CD8+ and CD4+ T cells were purified by magnetic negative isolation, while CD8+ TEMRA cells were enriched using FACS. Blood was drawn into EDTA tubes, processed within 24 hours, and PBMCs were isolated by density gradient centrifugation. PBMCs intended for TCR sequencing were cryopreserved in liquid nitrogen and thawed later in a water bath at 37 degrees C. Purity of sorted or isolated CD4+, CD8+ and CD8+ TEMRA cells was at least 90%.

This sample is part of a study of CD8 T cells in Susac syndrome (dated by TCRdb to between 2018 and 2021). As for the study more broadly: Whether CD8+ T cell activation and differentiation in Susac syndrome was antigen driven was tested using repertoire sequencing. CD8+ T cell repertoire clonality was compared between more than ten healthy donors, some 14 Susac syndrome patients and approximately 16 multiple sclerosis patients.

The CDR3 holds 14 amino acids from the cysteine to the phenylalanine. This entry keeps only the CDR3 DNA: 42 bases, framed from base 1. Based on the germline V gene (reference sequence), the CDR1 and CDR2 sequences are SGHNT and YYREEE. V and J are truncated by 5 bases and 5 bases respectively, leaving an intervening sequence of 13 bases. What the research found in general, with its limitations: The TCR sequencing and HLA analysis was acknowledged to have included a relatively small number of individuals.

RNA was extracted using the RNeasy kit, and about 0.45 to 1 ug of the RNA was reverse transcribed with random hexamers. The immunoSEQ multiplex PCR assay, which covers 54 Vbeta and 13 Jbeta segments, was used to amplify TCR beta CDR3 regions. Bias from PCR amplification was corrected by using a synthetic template baseline for primer optimization and for computational correction. In the paper's pipeline: Reads were annotated to V, D and J genes according to IMGT and were analyzed with immunoSEQ Analyzer, with only productive sequences retained. To calculate clonality, Shannon entropy was normalized by log2 of the number of productive unique sequences and then subtracted from one. For each patient and control, public and private clones were evaluated within the 100 most prevalent clones. Susac-specific clones were defined as absent from healthy and MS cohorts, over a thousand published viral clones and other ImmuneACCESS disease sequences. TCRdb reworked the public reads: Q25 trimming with fastp, MiXCR clone assembly, productive beta chains retained. One record per CDR3 amino acid sequence lists the most common genes and DNA. The V and J calls come from TCRdb's annotation, not from the publication. This sample is represented by 400,000 or so distinct CDR3 sequences; roughly 85% of them were singletons. In total, the top ten clones hold about 0.1% of the sample.

This receptor was taken from a human donor with multiple sclerosis. This receptor chain uses TRBV5-4 and TRBJ2-2; D gene: possibly TRBD2, on 6 matching bases. The specimen sequenced was CD8+ T cells from PBMCs. The DNA sequence is given as TGTGCCAGCAGAACGGGAGAGGGGACCGGGGAGCTGTTTTTT. This yields the protein CASRTGEGTGELFF.